Shown below are 2 T cell receptor beta chains from a single sample sequenced in a study of CD8+ T cells in alopecia areata. TCR sequencing used cDNA made by reverse transcription of extracted RNA. Method: immunoSEQ multiplex PCR; TCRdb's copy keeps in-frame clones and lacks some. The sample lists around 270,000 clones; 55% to 70% were seen once. Documented treatment: oral pan-JAK inhibitor, 5-10 mg twice daily. This specimen consisted of CD4+ T cells sorted from blood, obtained at week 24, from a patient treated with tofacitinib. The receptor set was obtained from a human donor with alopecia areata.

This clone has only a few counts. The gene calls are TRBV27 and TRBJ1-2; no clear D gene. Germline V lookup: CDR1 MNHEY, CDR2 SMNVEV (reference sequence). The CDR3 has 16 residues. V was pared by 5 bases and J by 5 bases, with 21 bases between. The CDR3 DNA follows: TGTGCCAGCAGTCTCTCGCCGTGGGAGAGGGCTTATGGCTACACCTTC. This sequence encodes CASSLSPWERAYGYTF.

This clone was seen a handful of times. This chain connects TRBV4-2 to TRBJ1-1, with unresolved D. Germline loops: CDR1 LGHNA, CDR2 YNFKEQ. Trimming shortened V by 0 bases and J by 6 bases, and 14 bases separated the two germline ends. This CDR3 has 15 residues. In DNA form, the CDR3 reads TGTGCCAGCAGCCAAGAATTGTTGGGTCGTGCTGAAGCTTTCTTT. This sequence encodes CASSQELLGRAEAFF.